These 22 T cell receptor beta chains were sequenced from one sample in a study of blood T cell repertoires in COVID-19. Clones were sequenced by immunoSEQ multiplex PCR, and TCRdb holds only the in-frame ones, with some missing. The repertoire holds fewer than 35,000 clones, with more than 65% as singletons. Sequenced sample: peripheral blood. The receptors were sampled from a human donor in a cohort sampled during active COVID-19.

This clone was seen more than once but under ten times. This rearrangement joins TRBV7-9 to TRBJ1-2; 7 nucleotides line up with TRBD1. CDR3 length: 14 amino acids. Trimming removed 0 bases from V and 4 bases from J; junction bases left unmatched: 2. In germline, CDR1 is SEHNR, CDR2 FQNEAQ (reference sequence). The CDR3 protein is CASSLAPGGYGYTF. The CDR3 DNA is TGTGCCAGCAGCTTAGCGCCAGGGGGCTATGGCTACACCTTC.

CDR3 sequence reads: CASSLGSGAGTDTQYF. Written as DNA, the CDR3 is TGTGCCAGCAGCTTAGGGAGCGGGGCTGGCACAGATACGCAGTATTTT. V is TRBV7-2 and J is TRBJ2-3, with 7 bases identical to TRBD2. V lost 1 base to trimming and J lost 1 base; unmatched junction nucleotides: 5. The CDR3 sequence is 16 residues long. Germline assignment: CDR1 SGHTA and CDR2 FQGNSA.

This clone was recorded only once. This chain uses TRBV19 with TRBJ1-2, with a possible D match to TRBD1 (6 bases). The V end lost 1 base, the J end lost 8 bases, and 11 bases lay between the germline ends. The CDR3 length is 13 residues. Germline CDR1 and CDR2: LNHDA and SQIVND (reference sequence). The CDR3 loop reads CASSIAQTGGYTF. The CDR3 DNA reads as TGTGCCAGTAGTATAGCCCAGACAGGCGGCTACACCTTC.

V usage is TRBV12-3 or TRBV12-4 and J usage is TRBJ1-2; D is uncertain. The CDR3 totals 13 residues. V was shortened by 1 base and J by 4 bases, with 7 bases between the two germline ends. Here the CDR3 DNA reads TGTGCCAGCAGTTTAGGTCAGTCCTATGGCTACACCTTC. This codes for CASSLGQSYGYTF.

The chain employs TRBV9 and TRBJ2-6; maybe TRBD1 (6 bases). V lost 3 bases to trimming and J lost 0 bases, with 10 bases between them. Germline V lookup: CDR1 SGDLS, CDR2 YYNGEE. The CDR3 covers 16 residues. Here the CDR3 DNA reads TGTGCCAGCAGCGGACAGGCCAACTCTGGGGCCAACGTCCTGACTTTC. It is translated as CASSGQANSGANVLTF.

This clone was found once. V and J are TRBV27 and TRBJ2-7; 10 bases are a match to TRBD2. The V gene end was trimmed by 6 bases and the J gene end by 4 bases; junction bases not matched to a gene: 12. Germline-derived CDR1 and CDR2 are MNHEY and SMNVEV (reference sequence). There are 16 residues in the CDR3. CDR3 nucleotide sequence: TGTGCCAGCAGCCCTCGGACTAGCGGAGCCCTATACGAGCAGTACTTC. Protein sequence: CASSPRTSGALYEQYF.

This clone appeared once. The genes are TRBV19 and TRBJ1-6; D call uncertain. V lost 3 bases and J 7 bases, leaving 10 bases between the germline ends. Germline V gene lookup returns CDR1 LNHDA and CDR2 SQIVND (reference sequence). The CDR3 runs 14 residues. CDR3 in amino acids: CASSMSTVNSPLHF. CDR3 coding DNA: TGTGCCAGTAGTATGAGCACGGTCAATTCACCCCTCCACTTT. Together with reference TRBV19 and TRBJ1-6, the CDR3 gives the full variable domain: DGGITQSPKYLFRKEGQNVTLSCEQNLNHDAMYWYRQDPGQGLRLIYYSQIVNDFQKGDIAEGYSVSREKKESFPLTVTSAQKNPTAFYLCASSMSTVNSPLHFGNGTRLTVT.

The chain combines TRBV12-3 or TRBV12-4 with TRBJ1-2; D perhaps matches TRBD1 (6 bases). The CDR3 runs 13 residues. Trimming cost V 8 bases and J 1 base, with 11 bases left between them. The CDR3 loop reads CASGEGVNYGYTF. DNA of the CDR3: TGTGCCAGCGGGGAGGGGGTTAACTATGGCTACACCTTC.

This chain links TRBV19 with TRBJ1-2; D call uncertain. CDR1 is LNHDA, CDR2 SQIVND, per germline (reference sequence). The CDR3 covers 12 residues. Deletions cut 7 bases from V and 7 bases from J, with 13 bases between. CDR3: CASTPGSGGYTF. In nucleotides, the CDR3 is TGTGCCAGTACCCCCGGGTCGGGTGGCTACACCTTC.

The chain carries TRBV11-3 and TRBJ2-2; tentatively, D is TRBD1 (5 bases). The CDR3 covers 16 residues. Germline CDR1 and CDR2: SGHNT and YENEEA. V dropped 5 bases and J dropped 0 bases, with 13 bases sitting between them. CDR3 in amino acids: CASSPSTDANTGELFF. DNA of the CDR3: TGTGCCAGCAGCCCGTCGACAGACGCGAACACCGGGGAGCTGTTTTTT.

This chain uses TRBV7-7 with TRBJ2-5, with a weak D call TRBD1 (7 bases). The CDR3 contains 14 residues. CDR1 SSHAT and CDR2 FNYEAQ come from the germline V gene (reference sequence). CDR3 amino acids: CASGPNRGQETQYF. In DNA, the CDR3 is TGTGCTAGCGGTCCGAACAGGGGCCAAGAGACCCAGTACTTC. Based on the CDR3 plus reference TRBV7-7 and TRBJ2-5, the full variable domain is GAGVSQSPRYKVTKRGQDVTLRCDPISSHATLYWYQQALGQGPEFLTYFNYEAQPDKSGLPSDRFSAERPEGSISTLTIQRTEQRDSAMYRCASGPNRGQETQYFGPGTRLLVL.

The chain recombines TRBV2 with TRBJ1-1; D uncertain. The CDR3 consists of 12 residues. Germline V CDR1 and CDR2: SNHLY, FYNNEI. Trimming took off 4 bases at V and 1 base at J, with 4 bases between the two ends. This CDR3 reads CASSGGNTEAFF. DNA for the CDR3: TGTGCCAGCAGTGGCGGGAACACTGAAGCTTTCTTT.

V is TRBV23-1 and J is TRBJ1-4; 8 nucleotides line up with TRBD1. Being an ORF, TRBV23-1 has a function that is uncertain. The junction had 5 bases not matched to a gene; V was cut back by 0 bases and J by 11 bases. This CDR3 has 14 residues. The CDR3 coding sequence is TGCGCCAGCAGTCAATCCACAGGGGGAGGGAAACTGTTTTTT. It encodes CASSQSTGGGKLFF.

The V gene is TRBV18, the J gene TRBJ2-2; 9 bases are a match to TRBD1. This CDR3 spans 16 amino acids. V trimming: 5 bases; J trimming: 4 bases; junction bases outside the gene matches: 8. The germline V gene encodes CDR1 KGHSH and CDR2 LQKENI. CDR3 nucleotides: TGTGCCAGCTCAAGAACTGGGACAGGGATCACCGGGGAGCTGTTTTTT. The encoded protein is CASSRTGTGITGELFF.

This chain connects TRBV6-1 to TRBJ1-2; 8 nucleotides agree with TRBD1. This CDR3 contains 18 residues. Germline loops: CDR1 MNHNS, CDR2 SASEGT. V shed 1 base and J 0 bases; nucleotides not matched to a gene: 10. The CDR3 bases are TGTGCCAGCAGTGAAGGCCAGGGGGCCCCTTTTGCTAACTATGGCTACACCTTC. This codes for CASSEGQGAPFANYGYTF.

The chain links TRBV4-3 to TRBJ1-1; no reliable D call. Trimming took off 1 base at V and 1 base at J, with 13 bases between the two ends. There are 16 residues in the CDR3. Germline V gives CDR1 LGHNA, CDR2 YSLEER. In DNA, the CDR3 is TGCGCCAGCAGCCAAGTACTACGGAACCGGAACACTGAAGCTTTCTTT. Amino acid sequence: CASSQVLRNRNTEAFF.

The rearrangement links TRBV19 to TRBJ1-2, with a possible D match to TRBD1 (5 bases). The CDR3 is 13 amino acids. The V gene's germline CDR1 is LNHDA and CDR2 SQIVND (reference sequence). Deletions cut 5 bases from V and 1 base from J, with 8 bases between. The CDR3 protein is CASSRQGNYGYTF. The CDR3 DNA reads as TGTGCCAGTAGTCGGCAGGGTAACTATGGCTACACCTTC. Full variable domain (remainder filled in from reference TRBV19 and TRBJ1-2): DGGITQSPKYLFRKEGQNVTLSCEQNLNHDAMYWYRQDPGQGLRLIYYSQIVNDFQKGDIAEGYSVSREKKESFPLTVTSAQKNPTAFYLCASSRQGNYGYTFGSGTRLTVV.

J is TRBJ2-1 and V is TRBV7-7, with TRBD2 matching over 7 bases. V dropped 3 bases and J dropped 4; count of bases not matched to a gene: 6. CDR1 SSHAT and CDR2 FNYEAQ come from the germline V gene (reference sequence). The CDR3 runs to 15 residues. Here the CDR3 reads CASSFDGGDYNEQFF. In DNA, the CDR3 is TGTGCCAGCAGCTTTGATGGGGGGGATTACAATGAGCAGTTCTTC.

This chain joins TRBV5-5 and TRBJ2-3, with D perhaps matching TRBD2 (5 bases). This CDR3 spans 15 amino acids. Germline V gene lookup returns CDR1 SGHKS and CDR2 YYEKEE (reference sequence). Trimming shortened V by 0 bases and J by 0 bases, and 8 bases separated the two germline ends. CDR3 loop: CASSLGRTSTDTQYF. DNA for the CDR3: TGTGCCAGCAGCTTGGGGCGGACTAGCACAGATACGCAGTATTTT.

This clone was seen a few times. The V call is TRBV7-9, the J call TRBJ2-7, with D possibly being TRBD1 (6 bases). CDR1 and CDR2 (germline): SEHNR, FQNEAQ (reference sequence). The CDR3 runs to 12 residues. Between the trimmed V and J ends, which lost 5 bases and 5 bases, there was a span of 10 bases. CDR3 region: CASSAQGNEQYF. The CDR3 DNA reads as TGTGCCAGCAGCGCACAGGGTAACGAGCAGTACTTC.

J is TRBJ1-4 and V is TRBV28, with a weak D call TRBD1 (6 bases). CDR3 length equals 15 residues. Per the germline V gene, CDR1 is MDHEN and CDR2 is SYDVKM. With 5 bases removed from V and 7 bases from J, the gap between germline ends came to 17 bases. The CDR3 nucleotides read TGTGCCAGCAGTGGGGGCGCTGGGTCCCGTGAAAAACTGTTTTTT. Translating it yields CASSGGAGSREKLFF.

This chain joins TRBV18 and TRBJ2-3; TRBD2 aligns across 8 bases. V dropped 2 bases and J dropped 1; count of bases not matched to a gene: 5. The length of the CDR3 is 16 residues. The V gene's germline CDR1 is KGHSH and CDR2 LQKENI. In DNA, the CDR3 is TGTGCCAGCTCACCATCGGGAGCGGGGGGCACAGATACGCAGTATTTT. It translates to CASSPSGAGGTDTQYF. The entire variable domain, with the rest obtained from reference TRBV18 and TRBJ2-3, is as follows: NAGVMQNPRHLVRRRGQEARLRCSPMKGHSHVYWYRQLPEEGLKFMVYLQKENIIDESGMPKERFSAEFPKEGPSILRIQQVVRGDSAAYFCASSPSGAGGTDTQYFGPGTRLTVL.